The 13 T cell receptor beta chains below were found in one sample sequenced in a study of blood T cells in healthy people across ages. Sample-barcoded 5' priming and a J-beta primer mix drove a second PCR of roughly 6 to 12 cycles. Each CDR3 protein gets one entry after TCRdb re-called the 5' RACE reads with MiXCR. The data contain over 450,000 distinct CDR3 sequences, under 30% of them seen just once; the ten biggest clones take up roughly 9.4%. The same sample was also studied in work on T cells of mothers and their children.

The sequenced sample was blood. Receptors were obtained from a boy aged 10-17 years in good health.

This clonotype was seen more than once but under ten times. The chain couples TRBV6-1 to TRBJ2-2; D unresolved. Trimming cost V 7 bases and J 0 bases, with 15 bases left between them. Germline V gene lookup returns CDR1 MNHNS and CDR2 SASEGT. This CDR3 contains 16 residues. The CDR3 DNA follows: TGTGCCAGCAACCTATATGCCAAGGCGAACACCGGGGAGCTGTTTTTT. Translating it yields CASNLYAKANTGELFF.

The V call is TRBV24-1, the J call TRBJ2-2; D might be TRBD1 (5 bases). CDR3 length equals 13 residues. With 8 bases removed from V and 0 bases from J, the gap between germline ends came to 6 bases. CDR1 is KGHDR, CDR2 SFDVKD, per germline. For the CDR3, the DNA is TGTGCCACCATGACAGCGAACACCGGGGAGCTGTTTTTT. Its translation is CATMTANTGELFF.

The V call is TRBV12-3 or TRBV12-4, the J call TRBJ1-2; the D is unclear. Trimming took 6 bases from V and 4 from J, leaving 15 bases between them. There are 14 residues in the CDR3. The DNA for the CDR3 is TGTGCCAGCAGCCTCGAAACCGGGTTCTATGGCTACACCTTC. Its protein product is CASSLETGFYGYTF.

The V gene is TRBV19, the J gene TRBJ2-5; D may be TRBD1 or TRBD2 (6 bases each). The J call may be wrong; the DNA end is better matched by TRBJ2-1. Germline CDR1 LNHDA, CDR2 SQIVND (reference sequence). This CDR3 is 15 amino acids long. CDR3 coding DNA: TGTGCCAGTAGTATAACGGGGGCAGGGTCCGATGAGCAGTTCTTC. Translated, it gives CASSITGAGSDEQFF.

The rearrangement joins TRBV4-2 to TRBJ1-2; D is uncertain. Trimming cost V 0 bases and J 0 bases, with 8 bases left between them. The germline V gene has CDR1 LGHNA and CDR2 YNFKEQ. The CDR3 consists of 15 residues. The CDR3 DNA reads as TGTGCCAGCAGCCAAGAAACAGCTGCTAACTATGGCTACACCTTC. Translating gives CASSQETAANYGYTF.

The chain links TRBV14 to TRBJ2-1; D ambiguous. Trimming removed 5 bases at V and 0 bases at J, with 14 bases between. From germline, CDR1 is SGHDN and CDR2 FVKESK. The CDR3 contains 16 residues. CDR3 amino acids: CASSSRSASSYNEQFF. The CDR3 DNA reads TGTGCCAGCAGCTCCCGTTCGGCCAGCTCCTACAATGAGCAGTTCTTC.

The CDR3: CASSYSGTLYEQYF. The CDR3 region has the DNA TGTGCCAGCAGTTATAGCGGGACCCTCTACGAGCAGTACTTC. The chain couples TRBV27 to TRBJ2-7; 8 nucleotides agree with TRBD2. Germline-derived CDR1 and CDR2 are MNHEY and SMNVEV (reference sequence). The CDR3 is made up of 14 amino acids. Trimming cost V 4 bases and J 3 bases; bases outside gene matches: 5.

The gene calls are TRBV7-9 and TRBJ2-1; TRBD1 agrees at 8 bases. The J call is uncertain, as TRBJ2-7 better fits the DNA end. This CDR3 region has 14 residues. The germline CDR1 and CDR2 sequences are SEHNR and FQNEAQ (reference sequence). Here the CDR3 reads CASSPWDRTYEQYF. CDR3 nucleotide sequence: TGTGCCAGCAGCCCATGGGACAGGACCTACGAGCAGTACTTC.

There are a few counts of this clonotype. The gene calls are TRBV29-1 and TRBJ2-1, with a possible D match to TRBD2 (6 bases). The CDR3 consists of 16 residues. Between the trimmed V and J ends, which lost 1 base and 0 bases, there was a span of 13 bases. Germline V gives CDR1 SQVTM, CDR2 ANQGSEA. CDR3 sequence reads: CSVEAGGGDSYNEQFF. The CDR3 coding sequence is TGCAGCGTTGAAGCTGGGGGAGGCGACTCCTACAATGAGCAGTTCTTC.

This clonotype appeared a few times. The chain carries TRBV6-1 and TRBJ2-5; 10 bases map to TRBD1. The J call could be wrong; TRBJ2-7 is a better fit for the DNA end. Germline CDR1 is MNHNS and CDR2 is SASEGT. The CDR3 spans 14 residues. The CDR3 here is CASRRGQGYGEQYF. The CDR3 nucleotides read TGTGCCAGCAGGAGGGGACAGGGGTACGGCGAGCAGTACTTC.

V gene TRBV12-3 or TRBV12-4 combines with J gene TRBJ2-5, with 9 bases fitting TRBD2. The CDR3 consists of 13 residues. V trimming: 6 bases; J trimming: 5 bases; junction bases outside the gene matches: 4. This CDR3 reads CASSASGAETQYF. The CDR3 DNA reads as TGTGCCAGCAGCGCTAGCGGGGCCGAGACCCAGTACTTC.

V gene TRBV20-1 combines with J gene TRBJ1-5, with D maybe TRBD1 (6 bases). The CDR3 sequence is 16 residues long. V was shortened by 0 bases and J by 2 bases, with 14 bases between the two germline ends. Per the germline V gene, CDR1 is DFQATT and CDR2 is SNEGSKA (reference sequence). CDR3 sequence (DNA): TGCAGTGCTAGAGATCCGACAGGTGGGGGCAATCAGCCCCAGCATTTT. This sequence encodes CSARDPTGGGNQPQHF.

In regard to this clonotype: As the CDR3 is not closed by the conserved phenylalanine or tryptophan, this likely results from a read error. The chain joins TRBV5-1 to TRBJ2-7, with no clear D. Trimming shortened V by 0 bases and J by 1 base, and 8 bases separated the two germline ends. Germline CDR1 is SGHRS and CDR2 is YFSETQ. The CDR3 runs to 14 residues. CDR3 bases: TGCGCCAGCAGCTTGGTAGTAGGGTCCTACGAGCAGTACCTC. This sequence encodes CASSLVVGSYEQYL.